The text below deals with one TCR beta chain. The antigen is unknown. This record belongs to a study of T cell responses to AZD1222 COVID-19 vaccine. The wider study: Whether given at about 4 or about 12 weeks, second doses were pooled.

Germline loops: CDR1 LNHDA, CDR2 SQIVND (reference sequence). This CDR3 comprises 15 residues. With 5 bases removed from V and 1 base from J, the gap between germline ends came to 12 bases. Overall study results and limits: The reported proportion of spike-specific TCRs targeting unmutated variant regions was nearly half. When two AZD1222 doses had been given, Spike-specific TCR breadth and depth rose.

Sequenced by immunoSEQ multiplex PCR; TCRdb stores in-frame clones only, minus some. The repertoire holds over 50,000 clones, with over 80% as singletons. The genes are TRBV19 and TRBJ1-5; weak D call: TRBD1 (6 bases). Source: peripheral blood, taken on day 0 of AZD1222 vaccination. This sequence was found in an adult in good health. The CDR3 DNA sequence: TGTGCCAGTAGTGTTCAGACAGGAAGCAATCAGCCCCAGCATTTT. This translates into CASSVQTGSNQPQHF.